The T cell receptor (beta chain) under discussion was sequenced for a study of blood T cells in healthy people across ages. For the second PCR, which ran for about 7 to 11 cycles, a sample-barcoded 5' primer and a J-beta primer mix were used. In TCRdb, the 5' RACE reads were re-called with MiXCR into one record per CDR3 protein. This sample yields about 1.4 million distinct CDR3 sequences, of which roughly 64% are seen a single time; over 6.5% belongs to the top ten. A few counts support this clonotype. V shed 4 bases and J 5 bases; nucleotides not matched to a gene: 10. Germline V gene lookup returns CDR1 MGHRA and CDR2 YSYEKL. This CDR3 has 15 residues.

Sequenced material: blood. The TCR was taken from a young man in good health. This chain joins TRBV4-1 and TRBJ2-5, with 7 bases fitting TRBD1. Here the CDR3 DNA reads TGCGCCAGCAGCCTCCGACAGGGCGGATCGGAGACCCAGTACTTC. It yields the protein CASSLRQGGSETQYF.